This passage covers 31 T cell receptor beta chains from one sample sequenced in a study of blood T cells in healthy people across ages (dated by TCRdb to the mid-2010s). The library was built by means of 5' RACE. TCRdb records Illumina HiSeq 2500 as the sequencer. A second 7 to 11 cycle PCR used a sample-barcoded 5' primer and a J-beta primer mix. TCRdb cleaned the public reads at Q25 with fastp, built clones with MiXCR and kept in-frame beta chains. Identical CDR3 protein sequences are pooled into one entry, listed with their most common genes and DNA. This sample holds more than 800,000 distinct CDR3 sequences; more than 25% were observed only once. Approximately 15% of the sample lies in the top ten. Material: blood. Every receptor here comes from a woman of 80 years or more in good health.

V and J are TRBV10-3 and TRBJ2-3; D may be TRBD1 (5 bases). Per germline, CDR1 ENHRY and CDR2 SYGVKD. This CDR3 contains 15 residues. Trimming pared 0 bases from V and 1 base from J, leaving 8 bases between. CDR3 loop: CAISESSRGTDTQYF. The CDR3 coding sequence is TGTGCCATCAGTGAGTCCAGCAGGGGCACAGATACGCAGTATTTT.

For the CDR3, the DNA is TGTGCCAGCAGTTCCATTACAGGTTTCAATCAGCCCCAGCATTTT. As protein: CASSSITGFNQPQHF. This rearrangement joins TRBV28 to TRBJ1-5; a possible D gene is TRBD1 (5 bases). CDR1 is MDHEN and CDR2 is SYDVKM in the germline V gene. V lost 4 bases to trimming and J lost 3 bases, with 13 bases between them. The CDR3 is 15 amino acids.

The J gene is TRBJ1-4, the V gene TRBV28; no clear D gene. V lost 6 bases to trimming and J lost 10 bases, with 15 bases between them. The CDR3 runs to 13 residues. Germline CDR1 is MDHEN and CDR2 is SYDVKM. CDR3 in amino acids: CASSPINPGKLFF. CDR3 coding DNA: TGTGCCAGCAGCCCCATCAACCCGGGAAAACTGTTTTTT.

This clonotype was observed at least ten times. CDR3 in amino acids: CASSFPQGGRRYNEQFF. CDR3 bases: TGTGCCAGCAGCTTCCCCCAGGGGGGGAGGCGCTACAATGAGCAGTTCTTC. J is TRBJ2-1 and V is TRBV7-2; D could derive from TRBD1 or TRBD2 (7 bases each). The germline V gene encodes CDR1 SGHTA and CDR2 FQGNSA. This CDR3 is 17 amino acids long. V was clipped by 3 bases and J by 3 bases, with 18 bases between them. The full variable domain, its missing parts supplied by reference TRBV7-2 and TRBJ2-1, is GAGVSQSPSNKVTEKGKDVELRCDPISGHTALYWYRQSLGQGLEFLIYFQGNSAPDKSGLPSDRFSAERTGGSVSTLTIQRTQQEDSAVYLCASSFPQGGRRYNEQFFGPGTRLTVL.

In this sample, this clonotype turned up a few times. Given a much more abundant clone one base away, this may be a read error. The rearrangement uses TRBV10-3 and TRBJ2-1; D call uncertain. The CDR3 has 13 residues. Trimming pared 6 bases from V and 13 bases from J, leaving 19 bases between. The germline gives CDR1 ENHRY, CDR2 SYGVKD. DNA of the CDR3: TGTGCCATCAGAGGAACGGATCAAGAGACCCAGTTCTTC. This gives the protein CAIRGTDQETQFF.

In its sample, this clonotype was seen once. A much bigger clone sits one base away, suggesting this may be a read error. V is TRBV2 and J is TRBJ2-5; the D gene is possibly TRBD2 (6 bases). CDR1 and CDR2 (germline): SNHLY, FYNNEI. The CDR3 covers 13 residues. Deletions cut 6 bases from V and 11 bases from J, with 19 bases between. The CDR3 DNA reads as TGTGCCAGCAGCGTTCTAGCGCGTAATGAGCAGTACTTC. It yields the protein CASSVLARNEQYF. Variable domain in full (rest from reference TRBV2 and TRBJ2-5): EPEVTQTPSHQVTQMGQEVILRCVPISNHLYFYWYRQILGQKVEFLVSFYNNEISEKSEIFDDQFSVERPDGSNFTLKIRSTKLEDSAMYFCASSVLARNEQYFGPGTRLLVL.

This clonotype was counted many times. The chain has TRBV7-8 and TRBJ1-5; D uncertain. CDR3 length: 14 amino acids. The germline V and J ends were trimmed by 1 base and 3 bases, with 7 bases remaining between them. From germline, CDR1 is SGHVS and CDR2 FQNEAQ. The CDR3 coding sequence is TGTGCCAGCAGCTTAGTTCGTTACAATCAGCCCCAGCATTTT. It translates to CASSLVRYNQPQHF.

This chain connects TRBV20-1 to TRBJ2-2, with D tentatively TRBD2 (5 bases). Germline V gives CDR1 DFQATT, CDR2 SNEGSKA (reference sequence). CDR3 length equals 15 residues. Trimming left V 1 base short and J 0 bases short, with 9 bases between. The CDR3 reads CSARGGGSNTGELFF. CDR3 sequence (DNA): TGCAGTGCTAGAGGTGGCGGGTCGAACACCGGGGAGCTGTTTTTT.

At least ten counts were recorded for this clonotype. The J gene is TRBJ2-6, the V gene TRBV14; TRBD1 matches at 7 bases. The germline V gene encodes CDR1 SGHDN and CDR2 FVKESK. The V gene end was trimmed by 0 bases and the J gene end by 0 bases; junction bases not matched to a gene: 2. The CDR3 has 17 residues. The CDR3 sequence is CASSQERQGSGANVLTF. The CDR3 DNA follows: TGTGCCAGCAGCCAAGAACGACAGGGCTCTGGGGCCAACGTCCTGACTTTC.

This clonotype was counted ten times or more. The CDR3 nucleotides read TGTGCCAGCAGTGAAGCAGTGGGGGGGGGCTACGAGCAGTACTTC. This codes for CASSEAVGGGYEQYF. The chain couples TRBV6-1 to TRBJ2-7, with TRBD2 matching over 7 bases. CDR1 and CDR2 from the germline V gene are MNHNS and SASEGT. This CDR3 has 15 residues. The V gene end was trimmed by 0 bases and the J gene end by 3 bases; junction bases not matched to a gene: 5.

As for this clonotype: A much larger clone differs by one base, so this may be a read error. The rearrangement links TRBV12-3 or TRBV12-4 to TRBJ2-7, with D maybe TRBD1 (5 bases). The DNA end favors TRBJ2-5, so the J call may be wrong. The CDR3 is made up of 14 amino acids. The CDR3 sequence is CARSLKRGEETQYF. Written as DNA, the CDR3 is TGTGCCAGAAGTTTAAAAAGGGGTGAAGAGACCCAGTACTTC.

This clonotype was counted ten times or more. The chain is built from TRBV7-9 and TRBJ1-1; 7 nucleotides agree with TRBD1. CDR3 length: 15 residues. Looked up from germline, CDR1 is SEHNR and CDR2 is FQNEAQ (reference sequence). The V segment lost 5 bases and the J segment 4 bases; nucleotides outside the gene matches: 10. CDR3: CASSARQGLGTEAFF. The CDR3 nucleotides are TGTGCCAGCAGCGCCCGACAGGGTTTGGGCACTGAAGCTTTCTTT.

There are a few counts of this clonotype. V is TRBV7-2 and J is TRBJ1-5; a weak D match, TRBD1 (6 bases). Looked up from germline, CDR1 is SGHTA and CDR2 is FQGNSA. The CDR3 length is 12 residues. The V end lost 1 base, the J end lost 15 bases, and 13 bases lay between the germline ends. The CDR3 DNA sequence: TGTGCCAGCAGCTTAGAGACAGGACTTTGGCATTTT. Its translation is CASSLETGLWHF.

Ten or more counts support this clonotype. This chain joins TRBV6-2 or TRBV6-3 and TRBJ2-1; 13 bases map to TRBD2. The CDR3 has 16 residues. The germline V gene encodes CDR1 MNHEY and CDR2 SVGEGT. The ends lost 7 bases at V and 6 bases at J; junction bases unmatched: 9. CDR3 region: CASNGLAGAPFNEQFF. The CDR3 DNA reads as TGTGCCAGCAACGGACTAGCGGGGGCCCCCTTCAATGAGCAGTTCTTC.

This clonotype was observed a few times. This rearrangement joins TRBV12-3 or TRBV12-4 to TRBJ2-2; D might be TRBD2 (5 bases). Trimming left V 7 bases short and J 6 bases short, with 12 bases between. The CDR3 has 13 residues. CDR3 residues: CASTKRGPGELFF. DNA of the CDR3: TGTGCCAGCACTAAACGGGGTCCCGGGGAGCTGTTTTTT.

Notes on this clonotype: The CDR3 end shows no conserved phenylalanine or tryptophan, and so a read error is likely. The DNA is left out, because the CDR3 cannot be placed on it with certainty; the CDR3 is given as TCRdb lists it. The V call is TRBV12-3 or TRBV12-4, the J call TRBJ2-3. The CDR3 sequence runs 14 residues, both termini included. This CDR3 is CASSLGASTDTEYS.

This clonotype was detected ten times or more. The chain employs TRBV4-3 and TRBJ2-3; 8 positions match TRBD2. Germline lookup yields CDR1 LGHNA and CDR2 YSLEER. This CDR3 has 16 amino acids. J lost 2 bases, V lost 1 base, and 5 bases had no gene match. The CDR3 coding sequence is TGCGCCAGCAGCCAAGTTGCGGGGGGCCTCACAGATACGCAGTATTTT. It yields the protein CASSQVAGGLTDTQYF.

Remarks on this clonotype: A much larger clone is a single base away; this may be a read error. J is TRBJ2-1 and V is TRBV7-7; the D is unclear. Germline CDR1 reads SSHAT; CDR2 reads FNYEAQ (reference sequence). There are 16 residues in the CDR3. The CDR3 loop reads CASSLNSMGGIETQFF. CDR3 in DNA: TGTGCTAGCAGCTTAAATAGCATGGGTGGGATCGAGACCCAGTTCTTC.

This clonotype came up many times. The gene calls are TRBV2 and TRBJ1-2, with 7 bases lining up with TRBD1. V lost 5 bases, J lost 4 bases, and 4 bases stayed unmatched. The CDR3 has 13 residues. CDR1 SNHLY and CDR2 FYNNEI come from the germline V gene. In DNA, the CDR3 is TGTGCCAGCAGTTCTGAGGGGGCCTATGGCTACACCTTC. This codes for CASSSEGAYGYTF.

This clonotype was recorded at least ten times. V gene TRBV2 combines with J gene TRBJ2-5, with D tentatively TRBD1 or TRBD2 (5 bases each). The CDR3 extends over 13 amino acids. The ends were cut back, 2 bases at V and 5 bases at J, with 9 bases in the middle. Germline values: CDR1 SNHLY, CDR2 FYNNEI. In nucleotides, the CDR3 is TGTGCCAGCAGTGAAAGAGGGACGGAGACCCAGTACTTC. It encodes CASSERGTETQYF.

This clonotype has a count of ten or more. The chain employs TRBV7-9 and TRBJ2-1; 12 nucleotides match TRBD2. Per germline, CDR1 SEHNR and CDR2 FQNEAQ (reference sequence). The CDR3 extends over 16 amino acids. The V segment lost 2 bases and the J segment 7 bases; nucleotides outside the gene matches: 6. The CDR3 nucleotides are TGTGCCAGCAGCTTAAGGGCTAGCGGGGGGGCAAATGAGCAGTTCTTC. Encoded protein: CASSLRASGGANEQFF.

This clonotype came up a few times. The chain links TRBV9 to TRBJ2-1; the D is unclear. Germline-derived CDR1 and CDR2 are SGDLS and YYNGEE. The CDR3 loop spans 12 amino acids. V was trimmed by 4 bases and J by 10 bases, leaving 12 bases between them. The DNA of the CDR3 is TGTGCCAGCAGCAATACCGGGCTCGAGCAGTTCTTC. Amino acid sequence: CASSNTGLEQFF.

In this sample, this clonotype turned up a few times. The chain carries TRBV29-1 and TRBJ2-1; 14 bases align to TRBD2. The CDR3 sequence is 18 residues long. Looked up from germline, CDR1 is SQVTM and CDR2 is ANQGSEA. Germline trimming cut 6 bases from V and 5 bases from J; bases unmatched to any gene: 15. The CDR3 nucleotides are TGCAGCGTCATTTCGGGGACTAGCGGGAGTCCGTTCCACAATGAGCAGTTCTTC. Translation gives CSVISGTSGSPFHNEQFF.

CDR3 sequence (DNA): TGTGCCAGCAGCCCGGGACACTCTGCCGAGGAGCTGTTTTTT. It codes for CASSPGHSAEELFF. The chain links TRBV14 to TRBJ2-2, with D perhaps TRBD1 (6 bases). V was trimmed by 4 bases and J by 10 bases, leaving 16 bases between them. The CDR3 contains 14 residues. The V gene's germline CDR1 is SGHDN and CDR2 FVKESK.

This chain links TRBV7-2 with TRBJ2-7; possibly TRBD1 or TRBD2 for D (5 bases each). Between the trimmed V and J ends, which lost 1 base and 2 bases, there was a span of 12 bases. The germline CDR1 and CDR2 sequences are SGHTA and FQGNSA. CDR3 length equals 15 residues. This CDR3 is CASSLVGGFTYEQYF. Here the CDR3 DNA reads TGTGCCAGCAGCTTAGTTGGGGGATTTACCTACGAGCAGTACTTC.

This clonotype has a count of ten or more. The rearrangement links TRBV6-2 or TRBV6-3 to TRBJ2-1; D is possibly TRBD1 (6 bases). The CDR3 has 14 amino acids. The ends were cut back, 8 bases at V and 0 bases at J, with 11 bases in the middle. Germline V lookup: CDR1 MNHEY, CDR2 SVGEGT. In DNA, the CDR3 is TGTGCCAGCTATCGGACAGCCTCCTACAATGAGCAGTTCTTC. Translating it yields CASYRTASYNEQFF.

In its sample, this clonotype was seen a few times. Here the CDR3 reads CASSPGAGVRNTIYF. In nucleotides, the CDR3 is TGTGCCAGCAGCCCTGGGGCAGGAGTAAGAAACACCATATATTTT. The chain couples TRBV3-1 to TRBJ1-3; tentatively, D is TRBD1 (5 bases). The CDR3 has 15 amino acids. The V end lost 4 bases, the J end lost 5 bases, and 15 bases lay between the germline ends. Germline V gene lookup returns CDR1 LGHDT and CDR2 YNNKEL (reference sequence).

Many counts were recorded for this clonotype. The chain carries TRBV6-2 or TRBV6-3 and TRBJ1-6; maybe TRBD1 (5 bases). V lost 2 bases and J lost 6, with 17 bases in between. Germline CDR1 is MNHEY and CDR2 is SVGEGT. CDR3 length equals 17 residues. CDR3 amino acids: CASSYDYRLGGNSPLHF. The CDR3 DNA sequence: TGTGCCAGCAGTTACGACTACAGGCTCGGGGGTAATTCACCCCTCCACTTT.

This clonotype appeared a few times. V and J are TRBV7-9 and TRBJ1-2; tentative D call: TRBD1 (6 bases). Trimming stripped 5 bases from V and 7 bases from J, with 17 bases between. The CDR3 runs 14 residues. Germline V gives CDR1 SEHNR, CDR2 FQNEAQ (reference sequence). CDR3 in amino acids: CASSPQGFVPGYTF. The CDR3, as DNA: TGTGCCAGCAGCCCACAGGGATTCGTCCCTGGCTACACCTTC.

A remark on this clonotype: This could be a read error, since a much larger clone is one nucleotide away. The J gene is TRBJ2-7, the V gene TRBV6-4, with D possibly matching TRBD1 (5 bases). Germline CDR1 reads MRHNA; CDR2 reads SNTAGT. CDR3 length: 13 residues. The CDR3 spells CASNKTGYHEQCF. The CDR3 region has the DNA TGTGCCAGCAATAAAACAGGTTACCACGAGCAGTGCTTC.

This clonotype was observed a handful of times. Just one base apart from a much larger clone, this may be a read error. This chain uses TRBV7-2 with TRBJ2-5, with D maybe TRBD1 (6 bases). The length of the CDR3 is 15 residues. Germline lookup yields CDR1 SGHTA and CDR2 FQGNSA. V gave up 3 bases and J gave up 11 bases, with 22 bases separating them. CDR3 in amino acids: CASSFQGHGAGEQYF. The CDR3 DNA is TGTGCCAGCAGCTTCCAAGGACATGGGGCAGGGGAGCAGTACTTC.